The TCR beta chain described here comes from a study of T cell changes during pregnancy in multiple sclerosis. The CDR3 runs to 14 residues. Per the germline V gene, CDR1 is LNHDA and CDR2 is SQIVND (reference sequence). Trimming removed 1 base from V and 0 bases from J, with 7 bases in between. The table came from immunoSEQ multiplex PCR; TCRdb's copy has only in-frame clones and leaves some out. The table has about 45,000 clones, roughly 95% seen once. The chain couples TRBV19 to TRBJ2-7, with D perhaps TRBD1 (5 bases). This receptor was taken from a female donor with multiple sclerosis, enrolled in a pregnancy study. This material consisted of peripheral blood, taken in the second trimester of pregnancy. The CDR3 DNA sequence: TGTGCCAGTAGTATAGGACAGTTCTCCTACGAGCAGTACTTC. Residues: CASSIGQFSYEQYF.